A selection of T cell receptor beta chains follows, all from one sample in a study of cytomegalovirus exposure and HLA in healthy donors. Some clones are missing from TCRdb's copy, which holds only in-frame ones; the method was immunoSEQ multiplex PCR. The table records some 25,000 clones, nearly 80% of them present only once. Sequencing used PBMCs. These receptors were obtained from a male donor in good health and CMV-seronegative. Both conserved end residues are trimmed from each CDR3. Size is omitted from some rows. Given values are once, few, many or a class for expanded clones.

j_gene: TRBJ1-1
abundance: -
v_gene: TRBV4-3
CDR3aa: ASSQDDSLMNTEAF

j_gene: TRBJ1-1
abundance: -
v_gene: TRBV5-1
CDR3aa: ASSSPGTHTEAF

j_gene: TRBJ2-1
abundance: -
v_gene: TRBV2
CDR3aa: ASSSSFRNEQF

j_gene: TRBJ2-2
abundance: -
v_gene: TRBV6-5
CDR3aa: ASTRTGGGTGELF

j_gene: -
abundance: -
v_gene: TRBV28
CDR3aa: ASSFTGTLSSYEQY

j_gene: TRBJ2-7
abundance: -
v_gene: TRBV6-1
CDR3aa: ASSDGLAWYEQY

j_gene: TRBJ1-2
abundance: -
v_gene: TRBV20-1
CDR3aa: SARESTDYT

j_gene: TRBJ2-5
abundance: -
v_gene: TRBV11-2
CDR3aa: ASTPPAGQETQY

j_gene: TRBJ1-5
abundance: -
v_gene: TRBV7-8
CDR3aa: ASSFPGVNQPQH

j_gene: TRBJ2-3
abundance: -
v_gene: TRBV6-1
CDR3aa: ASRDDSGGADTQY

j_gene: TRBJ1-2
abundance: -
v_gene: TRBV7-9
CDR3aa: ASSLVGQGGGYT

j_gene: TRBJ2-7
abundance: -
v_gene: TRBV11-2
CDR3aa: ASSPRARLAYEQY

j_gene: TRBJ1-1
abundance: medium-sized
v_gene: TRBV19
CDR3aa: ASRPRDRGQLDTEAF

j_gene: TRBJ2-2
abundance: -
v_gene: TRBV6-4
CDR3aa: ASSDTGQGNTGELF

j_gene: TRBJ2-2
abundance: -
v_gene: TRBV19
CDR3aa: ASTLGKNTGELF

j_gene: TRBJ2-2
abundance: once
v_gene: TRBV21-1
CDR3aa: ASSKDKGRGRLNPGELF

j_gene: TRBJ2-7
abundance: -
v_gene: TRBV29-1
CDR3aa: SVGTARTYEQY

j_gene: TRBJ1-1
abundance: -
v_gene: TRBV11-2
CDR3aa: ASSPGQGAGAF

j_gene: TRBJ2-1
abundance: -
v_gene: TRBV4-2
CDR3aa: ASSQGGIGYNEQF

j_gene: TRBJ1-2
abundance: few
v_gene: TRBV10-2
CDR3aa: ASSESRQTYGYT

j_gene: TRBJ2-7
abundance: -
v_gene: TRBV27
CDR3aa: ASSSLAGGFSYEQY

j_gene: TRBJ2-7
abundance: -
v_gene: TRBV5-4
CDR3aa: ASSFQGTSGEQY

j_gene: TRBJ2-2
abundance: once
v_gene: TRBV2
CDR3aa: ASNPGQGGTGELF

j_gene: TRBJ2-7
abundance: few
v_gene: TRBV19
CDR3aa: ASSTSASSSEQY

j_gene: TRBJ2-5
abundance: -
v_gene: TRBV2
CDR3aa: ASRLDGDQETQY

j_gene: TRBJ2-5
abundance: -
v_gene: TRBV7-2
CDR3aa: ASSFSGDVTQY

j_gene: TRBJ2-1
abundance: -
v_gene: TRBV7-9
CDR3aa: SSRSREAEQF